The TCR beta chain under discussion was sequenced for a study of identical twins. Broader study findings: A cross-sectional statistical analysis, not follow-up of the same donors, supported the conclusions. Invariant MAIT and iNKT cells are populations that could partly confound zero-insertion analyses.

Unique molecular identifiers were present on the cDNA, and a universal primer site came from template switching. From the 5' RACE reads, TCRdb called clonotypes with MiXCR, one entry per CDR3 protein. The table includes roughly 350,000 distinct CDR3 sequences, about 9% detected once. Healthy Caucasians, and only they, were the donors. This clonotype has just a few counts. Its antigen is still unknown. The sample taken for sequencing was naive T cells sorted from blood. The origin of this receptor is a woman in her fifties or sixties in good health.

The CDR3 is CAISVGAENSPLHF. The CDR3 DNA follows: TGTGCCATCAGTGTAGGGGCCGAGAATTCACCCCTCCACTTT. This rearrangement joins TRBV10-3 to TRBJ1-6, with D possibly being TRBD1 (5 bases). V was pared by 4 bases and J by 7 bases, with 11 bases between. CDR3 length equals 14 residues. The V gene's germline CDR1 is ENHRY and CDR2 SYGVKD.